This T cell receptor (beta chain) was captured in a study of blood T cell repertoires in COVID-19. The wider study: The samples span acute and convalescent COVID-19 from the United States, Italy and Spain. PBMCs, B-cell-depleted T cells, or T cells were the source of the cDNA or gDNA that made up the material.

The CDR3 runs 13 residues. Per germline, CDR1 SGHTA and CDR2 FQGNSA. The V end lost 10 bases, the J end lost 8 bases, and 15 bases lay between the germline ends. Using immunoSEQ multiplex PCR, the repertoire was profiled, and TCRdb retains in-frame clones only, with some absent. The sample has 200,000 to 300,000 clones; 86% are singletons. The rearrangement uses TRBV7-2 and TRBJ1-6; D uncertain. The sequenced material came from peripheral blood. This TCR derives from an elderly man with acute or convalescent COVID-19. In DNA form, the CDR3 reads TGTGCCACCTCCGATGAGGTGCATTCACCCCTCCACTTT. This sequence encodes CATSDEVHSPLHF. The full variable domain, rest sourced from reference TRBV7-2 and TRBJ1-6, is GAGVSQSPSNKVTEKGKDVELRCDPISGHTALYWYRQSLGQGLEFLIYFQGNSAPDKSGLPSDRFSAERTGGSVSTLTIQRTQQEDSAVYLCATSDEVHSPLHFGNGTRLTVT.